This entry lists 20 T cell receptor beta chains sequenced from one sample in a study of patients and donors after allogeneic stem cell transplantation. Via MiXCR, TCRdb re-called the RT-PCR reads, giving one row per CDR3 protein. The repertoire includes about a million distinct CDR3 sequences, under 20% of them detected once, and 5.5% to 6.5% sits in the top ten. The sequencing input was blood, either unsorted or a sorted T cell fraction (not recorded which). The receptor set was obtained from a human donor who was either an allogeneic HSCT recipient or a stem cell or donor lymphocyte infusion donor (not recorded which). It is not recorded whose cells these are; they may come from a transplant donor.

The chain has TRBV20-1 and TRBJ2-1, with TRBD2 matching over 8 bases. Germline-derived CDR1 and CDR2 are DFQATT and SNEGSKA (reference sequence). The CDR3 consists of 13 residues. The J segment lost 6 bases and the V segment lost 3 bases, leaving 4 bases of the junction unmatched. The CDR3 bases are TGCAGTGCTAGTCCCGGGACTAGCAATGAGCAGTTCTTC. It codes for CSASPGTSNEQFF.

There are a few counts of this clonotype. This chain joins TRBV18 and TRBJ1-4; 7 nucleotides line up with TRBD1. Germline-derived CDR1 and CDR2 are KGHSH and LQKENI. The CDR3 is 15 residues long. Unmatched junction bases numbered 3, after V lost 0 bases and J lost 5 bases. The CDR3 sequence: CASSPPGQINEKLFF. In DNA form, the CDR3 reads TGTGCCAGCTCACCACCGGGACAGATAAATGAAAAACTGTTTTTT.

The V and J genes are TRBV27 and TRBJ1-3; D is possibly TRBD1 (5 bases). Trimming removed 0 bases from V and 4 bases from J, with 13 bases in between. The CDR3 covers 16 residues. Germline values: CDR1 MNHEY, CDR2 SMNVEV (reference sequence). CDR3 nucleotides: TGTGCCAGCAGTTTATCCCGCCCAGGGCTAGGAAACACCATATATTTT. As protein: CASSLSRPGLGNTIYF.

The CDR3 spells CASSIGATSVQPQHF. The CDR3 region has the DNA TGTGCCAGTAGTATAGGAGCGACATCGGTTCAGCCCCAGCATTTT. The chain uses TRBV19 and TRBJ1-5; D is uncertain. V lost 1 base and J 6 bases, leaving 13 bases between the germline ends. Germline loops: CDR1 LNHDA, CDR2 SQIVND (reference sequence). The CDR3 has 15 residues.

In this sample, this clonotype turned up a few times. This sequence joins TRBV29-1 and TRBJ1-2, with TRBD1 matching over 9 bases. The CDR3 extends over 14 amino acids. V shed 3 bases, J shed 3 bases, and the junction held 5 bases outside the gene matches. From germline, CDR1 is SQVTM and CDR2 ANQGSEA. CDR3 loop: CSVDRRDRDYGYTF. The CDR3 DNA sequence: TGCAGCGTTGATAGACGGGACAGGGACTATGGCTACACCTTC.

In its sample, this clonotype was seen a few times. The gene calls are TRBV12-3 or TRBV12-4 and TRBJ2-5; TRBD1 is a possible D gene (5 bases). This CDR3 spans 15 amino acids. Trimming took off 3 bases at V and 5 bases at J, with 16 bases between the two ends. For the CDR3, the DNA is TGTGCCAGCAGTTTGCACACAGGAGTAGGGGAGACCCAGTACTTC. This codes for CASSLHTGVGETQYF.

This clonotype was seen at least ten times. The CDR3 nucleotides are TGTGCCAGCAGTTTTCTAGCGGCCTCCTACGAGCAGTACTTC. It yields the protein CASSFLAASYEQYF. This chain connects TRBV12-3 or TRBV12-4 to TRBJ2-7; 7 bases map to TRBD2. The CDR3 length is 14 residues. With 3 bases clipped from V and 0 bases from J, the junction kept 2 bases outside the gene matches.

The rearrangement joins TRBV4-3 to TRBJ1-2; 7 nucleotides agree with TRBD1. Germline V gives CDR1 LGHNA, CDR2 YSLEER. V lost 5 bases, J lost 4 bases, and 4 bases stayed unmatched. The CDR3 loop spans 13 amino acids. The CDR3 loop reads CASSIDRAYGYTF. The DNA of the CDR3 is TGCGCCAGCAGCATAGACAGGGCCTATGGCTACACCTTC.

V is TRBV6-1 and J is TRBJ2-2; weak D call: TRBD1 (6 bases). The CDR3 length is 16 residues. The ends were cut back, 2 bases at V and 3 bases at J, with 13 bases in the middle. CDR1 is MNHNS, CDR2 SASEGT, per germline. CDR3 nucleotides: TGTGCCAGCAGTGAACAAGGGGACACGCACACCGGGGAGCTGTTTTTT. Translated: CASSEQGDTHTGELFF.

This clonotype was counted only a few times. This chain joins TRBV25-1 and TRBJ1-1; D might be TRBD1 (5 bases). V was clipped by 1 base and J by 5 bases, with 20 bases between them. The CDR3 runs to 17 residues. Germline V gene sequence: CDR1 MGHDK, CDR2 SYGVNS. The CDR3 sequence: CASSELSLQGAGTEAFF. The CDR3 nucleotides read TGTGCCAGCAGTGAATTGTCATTGCAGGGCGCGGGGACTGAAGCTTTCTTT.

This clonotype was counted a few times. The chain recombines TRBV14 with TRBJ2-7; 7 nucleotides match TRBD1. CDR1 and CDR2 (germline): SGHDN, FVKESK. The trim removed 2 bases at V and 0 bases at J, leaving 7 bases unmatched. This CDR3 is built from 16 residues. The CDR3 here is CASSQNRDRRSYEQYF. CDR3 bases: TGTGCCAGCAGCCAAAACCGGGACAGACGCTCCTACGAGCAGTACTTC. The complete variable domain, with remaining parts taken from reference TRBV14 and TRBJ2-7, reads EAGVTQFPSHSVIEKGQTVTLRCDPISGHDNLYWYRRVMGKEIKFLLHFVKESKQDESGMPNNRFLAERTGGTYSTLKVQPAELEDSGVYFCASSQNRDRRSYEQYFGPGTRLTVT.

In this sample, this clonotype turned up a few times. The chain carries TRBV15 and TRBJ1-1; D not certain. The CDR3 is made up of 12 amino acids. Trimming removed 4 bases at V and 4 bases at J, with 7 bases between. Germline values: CDR1 LNHNV, CDR2 YYDKDF (reference sequence). The CDR3 coding sequence is TGTGCCACCAGCATAAGGGTCACTGAAGCTTTCTTT. It yields the protein CATSIRVTEAFF.

This clonotype has a handful of counts. V usage is TRBV24-1 and J usage is TRBJ2-1, with 8 bases identical to TRBD1. The CDR3 is made up of 15 amino acids. Looked up from germline, CDR1 is KGHDR and CDR2 is SFDVKD. V dropped 4 bases and J dropped 6; count of bases not matched to a gene: 7. CDR3 DNA sequence: TGTGCCACCAGTGACCATCGACAGGGGAGCAATGAGCAGTTCTTC. This sequence encodes CATSDHRQGSNEQFF.

The rearrangement joins TRBV20-1 to TRBJ2-7, with D perhaps matching TRBD2 (7 bases). CDR1 and CDR2 from the germline V gene are DFQATT and SNEGSKA (reference sequence). This CDR3 has 16 residues. V lost 8 bases and J lost 4, with 27 bases in between. The CDR3 DNA is TGCAGTCTCCTCGGGACTAATAGCTGGGGGGCGTACGAGCAGTACTTC. It encodes CSLLGTNSWGAYEQYF.

This clonotype showed up just a few times. V and J are TRBV27 and TRBJ2-7; possible D gene TRBD2, 5 bases. The V gene lost 3 bases and the J gene lost 1 base, with 13 bases spanning the gap. There are 15 residues in the CDR3. Germline lookup yields CDR1 MNHEY and CDR2 SMNVEV (reference sequence). CDR3 region: CASSFLGKVSYEQYF. The CDR3 DNA follows: TGTGCCAGCAGTTTTCTCGGGAAGGTTTCCTACGAGCAGTACTTC.

This clonotype was seen a handful of times. The CDR3 region has the DNA TGCAGCGTTGTGTCGGGAGGTACCTACGAGCAGTACTTC. Translation gives CSVVSGGTYEQYF. The chain recombines TRBV29-1 with TRBJ2-7; 7 positions match TRBD2. CDR3 length: 13 amino acids. Germline V CDR1 and CDR2: SQVTM, ANQGSEA. The junction had 5 bases not matched to a gene; V was cut back by 4 bases and J by 2 bases.

The chain's CDR3 is CAWTLGSGSGNTIYF. The DNA of the CDR3 is TGTGCCTGGACCCTCGGTTCGGGCTCTGGAAACACCATATATTTT. The chain combines TRBV30 with TRBJ1-3, with D uncertain. This CDR3 has 15 residues. Trimming shortened V by 4 bases and J by 0 bases, and 13 bases separated the two germline ends. CDR1 and CDR2 (germline): GTSNPN, SVGIG (reference sequence).

This clonotype was seen a few times. This sequence joins TRBV3-1 and TRBJ2-1, with D unresolved. The CDR3 is made up of 15 amino acids. Germline V gene sequence: CDR1 LGHDT, CDR2 YNNKEL (reference sequence). With 4 bases removed from V and 4 bases from J, the gap between germline ends came to 14 bases. This CDR3 is CASSPWLRGYNEQFF. As DNA, the CDR3 is TGTGCCAGCAGCCCGTGGTTAAGAGGTTACAATGAGCAGTTCTTC.

The V call is TRBV29-1, the J call TRBJ1-2; no reliable D call. There are 15 residues in the CDR3. Deletions cut 4 bases from V and 5 bases from J, with 20 bases between. From germline, CDR1 is SQVTM and CDR2 ANQGSEA. The CDR3 DNA reads as TGCAGCGTTGGTCCCGTGGCTGTGACTGCATATGGCTACACCTTC. This gives the protein CSVGPVAVTAYGYTF.

This clonotype was found many times. V gene TRBV11-1 combines with J gene TRBJ2-2; D uncertain. CDR1 and CDR2 (germline): SGHAT, FQDESV (reference sequence). This CDR3 spans 13 amino acids. The ends were cut back, 4 bases at V and 4 bases at J, with 7 bases in the middle. The CDR3 DNA reads TGTGCCAGCAGCTCCGACGGCACCGGGGAGCTGTTTTTT. Encoded protein: CASSSDGTGELFF.